The rows below give T cell receptor beta chains drawn from one sample of a study of control samples from healthy donors and cancer patients. Libraries were prepared by immunoSEQ multiplex PCR; TCRdb keeps only in-frame clonotypes and omits some of them. This table has 25,000 to 35,000 clones, 85% to 90% appearing once. The source material was PBMCs. Receptors were obtained from a woman aged 35 to 49 with lung cancer. The CDR3 runs from the conserved cysteine through the conserved F or W. A D gene is named only where the DNA matches it firmly. Size values are once, few and many counts, or a class for expanded clones, and some rows have none.

V gene: TRBV10-3; J gene: TRBJ1-4; clone size: once; D gene: TRBD1; CDR3 DNA: TGTGCCATCAGCGGGACAGGGGGTCAACGGGAAAAACTGTTTTTT; CDR3 protein: CAISGTGGQREKLFF
V gene: TRBV9; J gene: TRBJ1-3; clone size: NA; D gene: NA; CDR3 DNA: TGTGCCAGCAGCGTAGGGGGTAACTCTGGAAACACCATATATTTT; CDR3 protein: CASSVGGNSGNTIYF
V gene: TRBV5-1; J gene: TRBJ1-4; clone size: NA; D gene: NA; CDR3 DNA: TGCGCCAGCAGCTTGTCGGGGAGGAGGGAAAAACTGTTTTTT; CDR3 protein: CASSLSGRREKLFF
V gene: TRBV9; J gene: TRBJ1-6; clone size: NA; D gene: NA; CDR3 DNA: TGTGCCAGCAGCTCAAGAGGGGGAGGTAATTCACCCCTCCACTTT; CDR3 protein: CASSSRGGGNSPLHF
V gene: TRBV5-1; J gene: TRBJ1-1; clone size: NA; D gene: NA; CDR3 DNA: TGCGCCAGCAGCTTGGGGGCGGGGGCTGAAGCTTTCTTT; CDR3 protein: CASSLGAGAEAFF
V gene: TRBV27; J gene: TRBJ1-5; clone size: NA; D gene: TRBD1; CDR3 DNA: TGTGCCAGCAGTCGGGACAGGGGGGATCAGCCCCAGCATTTT; CDR3 protein: CASSRDRGDQPQHF
V gene: TRBV7-9; J gene: TRBJ1-6; clone size: few; D gene: NA; CDR3 DNA: TGTGCCAGCAGCCTAGTTTGGAACGAGGGGGGCGACTCACCCCTCCACTTT; CDR3 protein: CASSLVWNEGGDSPLHF
V gene: TRBV5-4; J gene: TRBJ2-4; clone size: NA; D gene: NA; CDR3 DNA: TGTGCCAGCAGCTTCGTGGGAGGCAAAAACATTCAGTACTTC; CDR3 protein: CASSFVGGKNIQYF
V gene: TRBV5-4; J gene: TRBJ1-1; clone size: NA; D gene: NA; CDR3 DNA: TGTGCCAGCAGCTTGGGCGCGAGGAGGGTGGTGGCTCCGAACACTGAAGCTTTCTTT; CDR3 protein: CASSLGARRVVAPNTEAFF
V gene: TRBV5-1; J gene: TRBJ1-1; clone size: NA; D gene: NA; CDR3 DNA: TGCGCCAGCAGCTTGGGCATTCAAGACACTGAAGCTTTCTTT; CDR3 protein: CASSLGIQDTEAFF
V gene: TRBV25-1; J gene: TRBJ2-7; clone size: NA; D gene: TRBD1; CDR3 DNA: TGTGCCACCAACGTGGGACAGGGATCCTACGAGCAGTACTTC; CDR3 protein: CATNVGQGSYEQYF
V gene: TRBV18; J gene: TRBJ2-2; clone size: NA; D gene: NA; CDR3 DNA: TGTGCCAGCTTGACGGGGGCCACCGGGGAGCTGTTTTTT; CDR3 protein: CASLTGATGELFF
V gene: TRBV7-2; J gene: TRBJ2-2; clone size: once; D gene: NA; CDR3 DNA: TGTGCCAGCAGCTTAGCGGGATCACCGGGGTTGTTTTTT; CDR3 protein: CASSLAGSPGLFF
V gene: TRBV4-1; J gene: TRBJ2-7; clone size: NA; D gene: TRBD2; CDR3 DNA: TGCGCCAGCAGCCAGATTGCGGGGGGCCTCTACGAGCAGTACTTC; CDR3 protein: CASSQIAGGLYEQYF
V gene: TRBV6-5; J gene: TRBJ2-1; clone size: once; D gene: TRBD1; CDR3 DNA: TGTGCCAGCAGTTACTCCCAGGGGGTAGGCAATGAGCAGTTCTTC; CDR3 protein: CASSYSQGVGNEQFF
V gene: TRBV28; J gene: TRBJ2-3; clone size: NA; D gene: NA; CDR3 DNA: TGTGCCAGCAGTGGAGGGACGGGGACGGGCACAGATACGCAGTATTTT; CDR3 protein: CASSGGTGTGTDTQYF
V gene: TRBV24-1; J gene: TRBJ2-3; clone size: NA; D gene: NA; CDR3 DNA: TGTGCCACCAGTGTCAGAGTGGGCGATACGCAGTATTTT; CDR3 protein: CATSVRVGDTQYF
V gene: TRBV29-1; J gene: TRBJ1-2; clone size: NA; D gene: NA; CDR3 DNA: TGCAGCGCCCTGGACGGGGGCAAGTACTATGGCTACACCTTC; CDR3 protein: CSALDGGKYYGYTF
V gene: TRBV6-6; J gene: TRBJ1-6; clone size: few; D gene: NA; CDR3 DNA: TGTGCCAGCAGTTACGCGTCACTCCTCCACTTT; CDR3 protein: CASSYASLLHF
V gene: TRBV27; J gene: TRBJ1-2; clone size: once; D gene: TRBD1; CDR3 DNA: TGTGCCAGCAGTTTAGTAGGGACAGCCTATGGCTACACCTTC; CDR3 protein: CASSLVGTAYGYTF
V gene: TRBV5-4; J gene: TRBJ1-1; clone size: once; D gene: NA; CDR3 DNA: TGTGCCAGCAGCTTGGCGGGCAGGACGAACACTGAAGCTTTCTTT; CDR3 protein: CASSLAGRTNTEAFF
V gene: TRBV7-3; J gene: TRBJ2-1; clone size: NA; D gene: NA; CDR3 DNA: TGTGCCAGCAGTTTTAGGGATTCCTACAATGAGCAGTTCTTC; CDR3 protein: CASSFRDSYNEQFF
V gene: TRBV4-3; J gene: TRBJ1-4; clone size: NA; D gene: NA; CDR3 DNA: TGCGCCAGCAGCCAAGGGGGGGCAACTAATGAAAAACTGTTTTTT; CDR3 protein: CASSQGGATNEKLFF
V gene: TRBV6-5; J gene: TRBJ1-2; clone size: few; D gene: NA; CDR3 DNA: TGTGCCAGCTTTACGAGGGACGGAGATGGCTACACCTTC; CDR3 protein: CASFTRDGDGYTF
V gene: TRBV5-1; J gene: TRBJ2-5; clone size: NA; D gene: NA; CDR3 DNA: TGCGCCAGCAGCTTTAGTCCCGGGGAGACCCAGTACTTC; CDR3 protein: CASSFSPGETQYF
V gene: TRBV7-9; J gene: TRBJ1-1; clone size: NA; D gene: NA; CDR3 DNA: TGTGCCAGCAGCGCCCCGGGCAGATTGAACACTGAAGCTTTCTTT; CDR3 protein: CASSAPGRLNTEAFF
V gene: TRBV19; J gene: TRBJ1-5; clone size: NA; D gene: NA; CDR3 DNA: TGTGCCAGTAGTATGGGACACGCTAATCAGCCCCAGCATTTT; CDR3 protein: CASSMGHANQPQHF
V gene: TRBV2; J gene: TRBJ1-5; clone size: NA; D gene: NA; CDR3 DNA: TGTGCCAGCAGCCACAGGGCGGGGCAGCCCCAGCATTTT; CDR3 protein: CASSHRAGQPQHF
V gene: TRBV5-5; J gene: TRBJ2-1; clone size: NA; D gene: NA; CDR3 DNA: TGTGCCAGCAGCTTGGCCGGAAGTGAGCAGTTCTTC; CDR3 protein: CASSLAGSEQFF
V gene: TRBV2; J gene: TRBJ2-7; clone size: NA; D gene: NA; CDR3 DNA: TGTGCCAGCAGCTCCGCGGGGGCTTCCTACGAGCAGTACTTC; CDR3 protein: CASSSAGASYEQYF
V gene: TRBV14; J gene: TRBJ2-3; clone size: NA; D gene: NA; CDR3 DNA: TGTGCCAGCAGCTTAACAGGGATCTCTAGCACAGATACGCAGTATTTT; CDR3 protein: CASSLTGISSTDTQYF
V gene: TRBV29-1; J gene: TRBJ2-4; clone size: NA; D gene: NA; CDR3 DNA: TGCAGCGTTGGAGGGGAAAACATTCAGTACTTC; CDR3 protein: CSVGGENIQYF
V gene: TRBV4-1; J gene: TRBJ1-2; clone size: NA; D gene: NA; CDR3 DNA: TGCGCCAGCAGCCAAGTAATGAGGGACCGGCGGCGCCAGGACTATGGCTACACCTTC; CDR3 protein: CASSQVMRDRRRQDYGYTF
V gene: TRBV6-5; J gene: TRBJ1-3; clone size: NA; D gene: NA; CDR3 DNA: TGTGCCAGAGGTTCCTCTGGAAACACCATATATTTT; CDR3 protein: CARGSSGNTIYF
V gene: TRBV10-3; J gene: TRBJ2-7; clone size: NA; D gene: NA; CDR3 DNA: TGTGCCATCAGCGGAGGGGGCTCAACCTACGAGCAGTACTTC; CDR3 protein: CAISGGGSTYEQYF
V gene: TRBV7-3; J gene: TRBJ2-1; clone size: NA; D gene: TRBD2; CDR3 DNA: TGTGCCAGCAGCTTGAGGACTAGCTCCTACAATGAGCAGTTCTTC; CDR3 protein: CASSLRTSSYNEQFF
V gene: TRBV6-6; J gene: TRBJ1-6; clone size: once; D gene: NA; CDR3 DNA: TGTGCCAGCAGTTACATTTATAATTCACCCCTCCACTTT; CDR3 protein: CASSYIYNSPLHF
V gene: TRBV12-3/TRBV12-4; J gene: TRBJ2-1; clone size: NA; D gene: TRBD1; CDR3 DNA: TGTGCCAGCAGTCACCAGGGGGTGAATGAGCAGTTCTTC; CDR3 protein: CASSHQGVNEQFF
V gene: TRBV5-1; J gene: TRBJ1-5; clone size: NA; D gene: NA; CDR3 DNA: TGCGCCAGCAGCCGGGACGGCCATAGCAATCAGCCCCAGCATTTT; CDR3 protein: CASSRDGHSNQPQHF
V gene: TRBV7-9; J gene: TRBJ1-4; clone size: NA; D gene: NA; CDR3 DNA: TGTGCCAGCAGCTTAGTCCTTAGGACGGAGAATGAAAAACTGTTTTTT; CDR3 protein: CASSLVLRTENEKLFF
V gene: TRBV5-6; J gene: TRBJ2-3; clone size: NA; D gene: NA; CDR3 DNA: TGTGCCAGCAGCTTGCCGGAGTATACGCAGTATTTT; CDR3 protein: CASSLPEYTQYF
V gene: TRBV5-1; J gene: TRBJ1-2; clone size: NA; D gene: TRBD1; CDR3 DNA: TGCGCCAGCAGCGCCGGACAGGGCCCTATGAGGGGCTACACCTTC; CDR3 protein: CASSAGQGPMRGYTF
V gene: TRBV15; J gene: TRBJ1-5; clone size: NA; D gene: NA; CDR3 DNA: TGTGCCACCAGCAGAGATCGGGAGGCTAGGCCCCAGCATTTT; CDR3 protein: CATSRDREARPQHF